This T cell receptor beta chain was sequenced for a study of blood T cells in healthy people across ages. Trimming removed 0 bases at V and 5 bases at J, with 10 bases between. CDR1 LGHNA and CDR2 YNFKEQ come from the germline V gene. The length of the CDR3 is 15 residues. A second roughly 6 to 11 cycle PCR used barcoded and J-beta primers. The authors tagged each cDNA molecule using a template-switch adaptor with 12 random nucleotides. TCRdb ran MiXCR on the 5' RACE reads and lists one entry per CDR3 protein. The sample lists 1 million to 1.2 million distinct CDR3 sequences, about two fifths occurring once.

The V call is TRBV4-2, the J call TRBJ2-2, with TRBD1 as a possible D gene (6 bases). The TCR sequence derives from a man between 18 and 29 years old in good health. Sequencing used blood. CDR3 protein: CASSQDTGITGELFF. The CDR3 coding sequence is TGTGCCAGCAGCCAAGATACAGGGATTACCGGGGAGCTGTTTTTT.